This T cell receptor beta chain is from a study of blood T cell repertoires in COVID-19. Unmatched junction bases numbered 8, after V lost 5 bases and J lost 6 bases. This CDR3 comprises 15 residues. The germline gives CDR1 SGHTS, CDR2 YDEGEE. Profiled with immunoSEQ multiplex PCR; TCRdb holds only in-frame clones, not every one. Of about 160,000 clones in the sample, approximately 81% were seen once. The clonotype was recovered from a human donor with acute or convalescent COVID-19. The donor label of this sample is uncertain. This chain connects TRBV5-8 to TRBJ1-5; TRBD1 agrees at 10 bases. The source material was peripheral blood. The CDR3 protein is CASSGWDRGRQPQHF. CDR3 in DNA: TGTGCCAGCAGTGGATGGGACAGGGGACGTCAGCCCCAGCATTTT.